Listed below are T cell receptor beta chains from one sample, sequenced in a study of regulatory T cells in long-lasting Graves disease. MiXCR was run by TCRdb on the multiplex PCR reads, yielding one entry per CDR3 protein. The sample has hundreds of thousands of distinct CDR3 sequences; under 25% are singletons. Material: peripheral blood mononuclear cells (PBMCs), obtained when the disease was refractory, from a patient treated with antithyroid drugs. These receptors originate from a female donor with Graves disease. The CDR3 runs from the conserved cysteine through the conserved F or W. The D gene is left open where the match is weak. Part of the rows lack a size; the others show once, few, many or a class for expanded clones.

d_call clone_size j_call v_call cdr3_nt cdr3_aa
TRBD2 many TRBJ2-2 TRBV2 TGTGCCCACCGACGTCCTTCCGGTGGGCGAGGCGGGGGTTGGACCGGGGAGCTGTTTTTT CAHRRPSGGRGGGWTGELFF
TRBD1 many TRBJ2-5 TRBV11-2 TGTGCCAGCTCTAGAGGACAGGGGGCGACCCAGTACTTC CASSRGQGATQYF
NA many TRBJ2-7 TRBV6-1 TGTGCCAGCAGTGAAGGCAGAAACGAGCAGTACTTC CASSEGRNEQYF
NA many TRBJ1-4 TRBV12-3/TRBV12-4 TGTGCCAGCAGTTTATCGGGGGCCAATGAAAAACTGTTTTTT CASSLSGANEKLFF
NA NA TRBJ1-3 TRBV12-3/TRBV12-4 TGTGCCAGCAGAGCCCTCGGGGCTGGAAACACCATATATTTT CASRALGAGNTIYF
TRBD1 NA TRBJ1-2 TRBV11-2 TGTGCCAGCAGCTTCGAGGGGGCGGCTTATGGCTACACCTTC CASSFEGAAYGYTF
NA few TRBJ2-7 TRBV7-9 TGTGCCAGCAGCCCCACCGGGCCGGGCGAGCAGTACTTC CASSPTGPGEQYF
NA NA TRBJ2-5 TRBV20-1 TGCAGTGCTATCAAGCGGGCGGACCAAGAGACCCAGTACTTC CSAIKRADQETQYF
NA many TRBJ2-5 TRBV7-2 TGTGCCAGCAGCTTAGACGTCGGGAGAGAGACCCAGTACTTC CASSLDVGRETQYF
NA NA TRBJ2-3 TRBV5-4 TGTGCCAGCAGCCAGGCGGGGAGAGCAAGCACAGATACGCAGTATTTT CASSQAGRASTDTQYF
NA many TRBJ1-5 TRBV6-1 TGTGCCAGCAGCGGATTTAATAGCAATCAGCCCCAGCATTTT CASSGFNSNQPQHF
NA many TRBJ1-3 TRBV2 TGTGCCAGCATCGGGAACACCATATATTTT CASIGNTIYF
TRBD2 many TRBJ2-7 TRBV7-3 TGTGCCAGCAGCTTAAGGGGGGGAGGAGTCCACGAGCAGTACTTC CASSLRGGGVHEQYF
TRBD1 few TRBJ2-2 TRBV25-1 TGTGCCAGCAGTGTTAGGGGGCCTGGGACCGGGGAGCTGTTTTTT CASSVRGPGTGELFF
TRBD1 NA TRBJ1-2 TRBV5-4 TGTGCCAGCAGCTCGGACAGGGGACTCTATGGCTACACCTTC CASSSDRGLYGYTF
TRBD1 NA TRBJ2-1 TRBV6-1 TGTGCCAGCAGAGAACCGGGACAGGGGAATAGGCAGTTCTTC CASREPGQGNRQFF
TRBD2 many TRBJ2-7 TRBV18 TGTGCCAGCTCACCACGACTAGCGGGATCCTACGAGCAGTACTTC CASSPRLAGSYEQYF